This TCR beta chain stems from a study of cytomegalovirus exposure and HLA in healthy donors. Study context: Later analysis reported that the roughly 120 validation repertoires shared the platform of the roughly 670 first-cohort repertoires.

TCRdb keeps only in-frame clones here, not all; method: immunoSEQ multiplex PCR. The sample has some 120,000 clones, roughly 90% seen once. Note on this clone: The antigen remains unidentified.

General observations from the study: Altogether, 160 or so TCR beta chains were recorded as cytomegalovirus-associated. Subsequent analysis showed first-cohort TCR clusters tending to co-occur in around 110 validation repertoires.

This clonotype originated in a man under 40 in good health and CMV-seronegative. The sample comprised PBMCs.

CDR3 nucleotides: TGTGCCACCAGCAGAGATCGACAGGGGATCGGCTACACCTTC. It specifies CATSRDRQGIGYTF. V and J are TRBV15 and TRBJ1-2; 8 positions match TRBD1. CDR1 and CDR2 (germline): LNHNV, YYDKDF (reference sequence). Losses at the gene ends were 0 bases for V and 8 bases for J; bases not matched to a gene: 5. This CDR3 region has 14 residues. The whole variable domain, filled in from reference TRBV15 and TRBJ1-2, reads DAMVIQNPRYQVTQFGKPVTLSCSQTLNHNVMYWYQQKSSQAPKLLFHYYDKDFNNEADTPDNFQSRRPNTSFCFLDIRSPGLGDTAMYLCATSRDRQGIGYTFGSGTRLTVV.